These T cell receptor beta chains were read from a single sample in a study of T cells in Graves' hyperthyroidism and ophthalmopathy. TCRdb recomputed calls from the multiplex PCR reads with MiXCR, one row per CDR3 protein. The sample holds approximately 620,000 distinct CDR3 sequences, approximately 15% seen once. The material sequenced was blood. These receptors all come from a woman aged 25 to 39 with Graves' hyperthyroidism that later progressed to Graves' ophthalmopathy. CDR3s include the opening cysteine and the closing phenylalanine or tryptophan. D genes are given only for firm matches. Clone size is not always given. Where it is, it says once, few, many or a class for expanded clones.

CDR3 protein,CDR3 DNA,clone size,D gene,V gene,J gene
CASSRSTSFNYGYTF,TGTGCCAGCAGCCGCTCGACCTCCTTTAACTATGGCTACACCTTC,many,.,TRBV7-2,TRBJ1-2
CASSPAGGNEQFF,TGTGCCAGCTCACCAGCGGGGGGCAATGAGCAGTTCTTC,many,TRBD2,TRBV18,TRBJ2-1
CATCLSGSSYNEQFF,TGTGCCACCTGCCTTAGCGGGAGCTCCTACAATGAGCAGTTCTTC,few,TRBD2,TRBV15,TRBJ2-1
CATGAMMGGNEKLFF,TGCGCCACAGGAGCCATGATGGGGGGAAATGAAAAACTGTTTTTT,.,.,TRBV10-2,TRBJ1-4
CASKTASASYEQYF,TGTGCCAGCAAAACAGCCTCAGCCTCCTACGAGCAGTACTTC,.,.,TRBV6-1,TRBJ2-7
CSARPGSFFNEQFF,TGCAGTGCTAGACCCGGCTCCTTTTTCAATGAGCAGTTCTTC,many,.,TRBV20-1,TRBJ2-1
CASSSQGLPSTQYF,TGTGCCAGCAGTTCCCAAGGACTACCAAGTACGCAGTATTTT,many,.,TRBV27,TRBJ2-3
CAWSVRGMGRTSEGYTF,TGTGCCTGGAGTGTACGCGGTATGGGGAGGACTTCGGAGGGCTACACCTTC,.,.,TRBV30,TRBJ1-2
CASSGLAGFYEQYF,TGTGCCAGCAGTGGGCTAGCGGGTTTCTACGAGCAGTACTTC,many,TRBD2,TRBV11-2,TRBJ2-7
CASSSYPPTSGIRSSTGELFF,TGTGCCAGCAGTTCCTACCCCCCGACTAGCGGTATCCGATCAAGCACCGGGGAGCTGTTTTTT,many,TRBD2,TRBV6-1,TRBJ2-2
CSDTLRGKGYSPLHF,TGCAGTGACACCCTCCGGGGCAAAGGGTATTCACCCCTCCACTTT,few,.,TRBV20-1,TRBJ1-6
CASSQPGAYNEQFF,TGTGCCAGCTCTCAGCCGGGGGCATACAATGAGCAGTTCTTC,few,.,TRBV12-3/TRBV12-4,TRBJ2-1
CASSPRRREGGTDTQYF,TGTGCCAGCAGTCCCAGGAGACGGGAGGGAGGCACAGATACGCAGTATTTT,many,TRBD2,TRBV6-2/TRBV6-3,TRBJ2-3
CATSRERLAGEIAKNIQYF,TGTGCCACCAGCAGAGAAAGGCTAGCGGGGGAAATAGCCAAAAACATTCAGTACTTC,many,TRBD2,TRBV15,TRBJ2-4
CASSQGAGGLNYEQYF,TGCGCCAGCAGCCAGGGAGCGGGAGGCTTAAATTACGAGCAGTACTTC,.,TRBD2,TRBV4-3,TRBJ2-7
CASSSRWAGIQETQYF,TGTGCCAGCAGCTCGAGGTGGGCGGGGATCCAAGAGACCCAGTACTTC,few,.,TRBV5-4,TRBJ2-5
CASSYDRGGNTEAFF,TGTGCCAGCAGTTACGATCGGGGCGGTAACACTGAAGCTTTCTTT,many,.,TRBV6-6,TRBJ1-1
CASRWDYSTDTQYF,TGTGCCAGCAGGTGGGACTATAGCACAGATACGCAGTATTTT,.,TRBD2,TRBV6-1,TRBJ2-3
CAISEDSGIVTYGYTF,TGTGCCATCAGTGAAGATAGTGGGATAGTGACCTATGGCTACACCTTC,few,.,TRBV10-3,TRBJ1-2
CASSLHGGNTEAFF,TGTGCCAGCAGTCTCCATGGGGGGAACACTGAAGCTTTCTTT,.,.,TRBV6-2/TRBV6-3,TRBJ1-1